The 3 T cell receptor beta chains below all came from one sample that was sequenced in a study of blood T cell repertoires in COVID-19. Sequencing was performed with immunoSEQ multiplex PCR; in TCRdb, only in-frame clones are kept and a portion is missing. This sample has roughly 330,000 clones, with 87% found just once. Specimen: PBMCs or T cells enriched from blood (not recorded which). The receptor source for this set is a woman in her twenties or thirties who had recovered from COVID-19.

The CDR3 sequence: CASSLAPGDTEAFF. The CDR3 DNA reads as TGTGCCAGCAGCTTGGCCCCCGGGGACACTGAAGCTTTCTTT. V is TRBV5-4 and J is TRBJ1-1; D not resolved. The germline CDR1 and CDR2 sequences are SGHNT and YYREEE (reference sequence). The CDR3 covers 14 residues. The germline V and J ends were trimmed by 0 bases and 3 bases, with 9 bases remaining between them.

A single count supports this clone. The chain combines TRBV3-1 (or the pseudogene TRBV3-2) with TRBJ1-6, with D unresolved. Germline V gene lookup returns CDR1 LGHDT and CDR2 YNNKEL (reference sequence). The V gene lost 4 bases and the J gene lost 9 bases, with 13 bases spanning the gap. CDR3 size: 14 residues. The CDR3 reads CASSRRVASSPLHF. CDR3 bases: TGTGCCAGCAGCCGGAGAGTAGCAAGTTCACCCCTCCACTTT.

CDR3 DNA: TGTGCCAGTAGTGGCTATTCTAGAGGGCCGGATGGCTACACCTTC. Residues: CASSGYSRGPDGYTF. The chain recombines TRBV19 with TRBJ1-2; unclear D gene. The germline V and J ends were trimmed by 5 bases and 6 bases, with 19 bases remaining between them. The CDR3 is 15 residues long. CDR1 and CDR2 from the germline V gene are LNHDA and SQIVND (reference sequence). Full variable domain (rest looked up from reference TRBV19 and TRBJ1-2): DGGITQSPKYLFRKEGQNVTLSCEQNLNHDAMYWYRQDPGQGLRLIYYSQIVNDFQKGDIAEGYSVSREKKESFPLTVTSAQKNPTAFYLCASSGYSRGPDGYTFGSGTRLTVV.